Presented here are 8 T cell receptor beta chains from one specimen sequenced in a study of T cells expressing NK-cell markers. Following a re-call of the 5' RACE reads, TCRdb has one entry per CDR3 protein and lacks DNA. This table lists about half a million distinct CDR3 sequences. The source material was blood T cells: a sorted CD56 or NKG2C T cell subset, CD4+ or CD8+ T cells, or bulk PBMC T cells (not recorded which). These TCRs come from a woman aged 45-65 years in good health.

This chain connects TRBV29-1 to TRBJ2-3; checking the TCRdb D call of TRBD1 is not possible without DNA. The CDR3 loop spans 13 amino acids. Germline loops: CDR1 SQVTM, CDR2 ANQGSEA. The CDR3 sequence is CSAGHPGPDTQYF.

This chain joins TRBV11-3 and TRBJ2-1; the TCRdb call, TRBD2, lacks DNA for checking. The CDR3 is made up of 19 amino acids. Germline CDR1 reads SGHNT; CDR2 reads YENEEA. CDR3 in amino acids: CASSDPWASSDQPHNEQFF.

The genes are TRBV11-2 and TRBJ1-1; TCRdb's D call of TRBD1 is untestable without DNA. The CDR3 length is 15 residues. CDR1 SGHAT and CDR2 FQNNGV come from the germline V gene. The CDR3: CASSSNRRRDTEAFF.

The J gene is TRBJ1-2, the V gene TRBV27; there is no DNA to check the TCRdb D call of TRBD1. Germline V gives CDR1 MNHEY, CDR2 SMNVEV (reference sequence). The CDR3 runs 13 residues. CDR3 residues: CASRKREGVGYTF.

The rearrangement uses TRBV20-1 and TRBJ2-3; the TCRdb call, TRBD2, lacks DNA for checking. The germline V gene encodes CDR1 DFQATT and CDR2 SNEGSKA (reference sequence). This CDR3 comprises 16 residues. The CDR3 is CSARDFSSGLTDTQYF.

This chain's CDR3 is CASSGTSGMSLRETQYF. V is TRBV7-2 and J is TRBJ2-5; lacking DNA, the TRBD2 call made by TCRdb goes unchecked. This CDR3 comprises 17 residues. Germline assignment: CDR1 SGHTA and CDR2 FQGNSA.

V is TRBV27 and J is TRBJ2-1. The germline CDR1 and CDR2 sequences are MNHEY and SMNVEV (reference sequence). This CDR3 has 15 amino acids. This chain's CDR3 is CASSLATDTNNEQFF.

The chain links TRBV6-5 to TRBJ1-6; TCRdb proposes TRBD1, but this gene call is untestable without DNA. The germline V gene encodes CDR1 MNHEY and CDR2 SVGAGI. This CDR3 is 16 amino acids long. CDR3: CASSHRWGQGNSPLHF.